This TCR beta chain was retrieved from a study of cytomegalovirus exposure and HLA in healthy donors. Study-level points and caveats: Fewer than 200 TCR beta chains were listed as cytomegalovirus-associated.

Clones were sequenced by immunoSEQ multiplex PCR, and TCRdb holds only the in-frame ones, with some missing. The sample lists approximately 100,000 clones; 85% to 95% were seen once. Germline lookup yields CDR1 SGHNT and CDR2 YENEEA. CDR3 length equals 15 residues. V lost 1 base and J lost 2; bases outside the gene matches: 2. Concerning this clone: Its antigen is currently unknown.

The sequenced material came from PBMCs. The clonotype originates from a woman aged 25 to 39 in good health and CMV-seropositive. V and J are TRBV11-3 and TRBJ2-5; 9 nucleotides align to TRBD1. The CDR3 DNA reads as TGTGCCAGCAGCTTAGGGGACAGGGATCAAGAGACCCAGTACTTC. Translated: CASSLGDRDQETQYF.